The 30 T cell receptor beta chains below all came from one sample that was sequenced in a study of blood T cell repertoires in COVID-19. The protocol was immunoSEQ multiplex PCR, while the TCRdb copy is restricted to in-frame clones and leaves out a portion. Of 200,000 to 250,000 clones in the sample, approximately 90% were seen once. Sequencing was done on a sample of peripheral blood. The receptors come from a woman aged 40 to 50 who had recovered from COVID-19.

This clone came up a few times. CDR3 DNA sequence: TGTGCAAGTCGAGCTAGCGGCCACAATGAGCAGTTCTTC. It translates to CASRASGHNEQFF. The rearrangement joins TRBV12-2 to TRBJ2-1; TRBD2, as called in the table, went unchecked against the DNA. TRBV12-2 is listed as a pseudogene. The CDR3 has 13 amino acids.

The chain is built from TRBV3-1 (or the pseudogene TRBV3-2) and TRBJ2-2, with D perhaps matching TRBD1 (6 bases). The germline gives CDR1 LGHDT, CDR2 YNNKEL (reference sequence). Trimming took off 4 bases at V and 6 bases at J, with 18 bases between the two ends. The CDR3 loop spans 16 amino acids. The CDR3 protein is CASSPWTAVDSGELFF. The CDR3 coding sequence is TGTGCCAGCAGCCCCTGGACAGCAGTCGACTCCGGGGAGCTGTTTTTT.

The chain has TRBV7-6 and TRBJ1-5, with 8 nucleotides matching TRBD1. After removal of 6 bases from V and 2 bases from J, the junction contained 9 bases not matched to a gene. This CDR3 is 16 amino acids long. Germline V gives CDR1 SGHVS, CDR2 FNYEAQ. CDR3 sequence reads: CASRRTGGECNQPQHF. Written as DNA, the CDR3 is TGTGCCAGCAGACGTACAGGGGGAGAATGCAATCAGCCCCAGCATTTT.

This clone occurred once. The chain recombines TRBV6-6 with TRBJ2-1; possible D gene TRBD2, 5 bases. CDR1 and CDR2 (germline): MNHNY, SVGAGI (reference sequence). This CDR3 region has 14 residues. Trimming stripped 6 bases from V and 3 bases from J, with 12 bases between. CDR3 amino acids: CASRSAGGYNEQFF. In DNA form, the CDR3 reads TGTGCCAGCAGGTCTGCGGGTGGCTACAATGAGCAGTTCTTC.

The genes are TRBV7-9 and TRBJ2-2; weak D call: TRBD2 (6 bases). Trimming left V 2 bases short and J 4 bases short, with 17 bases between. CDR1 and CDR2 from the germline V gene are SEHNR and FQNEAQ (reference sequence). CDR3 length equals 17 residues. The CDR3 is CASSLRIGGTLTGELFF. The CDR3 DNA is TGTGCCAGCAGCTTAAGGATCGGCGGGACCCTCACCGGGGAGCTGTTTTTT.

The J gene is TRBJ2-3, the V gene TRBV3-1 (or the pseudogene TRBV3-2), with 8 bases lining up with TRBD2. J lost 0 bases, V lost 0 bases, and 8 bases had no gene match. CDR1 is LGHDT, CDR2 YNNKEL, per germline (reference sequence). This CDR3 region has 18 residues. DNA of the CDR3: TGTGCCAGCAGCCAAGATGGTTTCGGGGGGGCTAGCACAGATACGCAGTATTTT. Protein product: CASSQDGFGGASTDTQYF.

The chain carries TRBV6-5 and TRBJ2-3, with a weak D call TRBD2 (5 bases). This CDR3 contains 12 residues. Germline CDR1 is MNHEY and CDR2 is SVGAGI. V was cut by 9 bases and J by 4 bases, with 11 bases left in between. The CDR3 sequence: CASGLAPDTQYF. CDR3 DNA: TGTGCCAGTGGGCTAGCCCCAGATACGCAGTATTTT.

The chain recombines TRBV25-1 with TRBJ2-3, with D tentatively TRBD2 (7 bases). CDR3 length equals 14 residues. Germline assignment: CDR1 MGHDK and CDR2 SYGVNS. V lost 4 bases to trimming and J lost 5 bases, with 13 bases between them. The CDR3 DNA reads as TGTGCCAGCAGTGGGCGGGGGCACGTAGATACGCAGTATTTT. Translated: CASSGRGHVDTQYF.

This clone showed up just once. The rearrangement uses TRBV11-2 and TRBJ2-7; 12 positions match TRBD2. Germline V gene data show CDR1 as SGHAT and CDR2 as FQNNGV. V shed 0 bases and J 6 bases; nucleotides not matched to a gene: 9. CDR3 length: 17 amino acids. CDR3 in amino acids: CASSLDLASGRGREQYF. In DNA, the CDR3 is TGTGCCAGCAGCTTAGATTTGGCTAGCGGGAGGGGGCGCGAGCAGTACTTC.

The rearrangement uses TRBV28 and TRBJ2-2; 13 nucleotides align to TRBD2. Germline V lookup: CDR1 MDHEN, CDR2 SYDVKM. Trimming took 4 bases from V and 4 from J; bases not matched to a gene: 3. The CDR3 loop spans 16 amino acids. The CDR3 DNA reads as TGTGCCAGCAGTTCGGGACTAGCGGGGCCCACCGGGGAGCTGTTTTTT. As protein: CASSSGLAGPTGELFF.

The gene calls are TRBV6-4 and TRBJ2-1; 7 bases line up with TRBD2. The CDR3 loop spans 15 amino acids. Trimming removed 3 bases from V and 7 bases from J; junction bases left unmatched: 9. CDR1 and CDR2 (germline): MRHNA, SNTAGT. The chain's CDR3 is CASSEMWGGTNEQFF. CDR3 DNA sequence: TGTGCCAGCAGTGAAATGTGGGGGGGTACAAATGAGCAGTTCTTC.

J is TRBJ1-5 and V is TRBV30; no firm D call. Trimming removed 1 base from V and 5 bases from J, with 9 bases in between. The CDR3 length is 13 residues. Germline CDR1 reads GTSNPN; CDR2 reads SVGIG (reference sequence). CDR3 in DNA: TGTGCCTGGAGTGGGGCTTCTGATCAGCCCCAGCATTTT. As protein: CAWSGASDQPQHF.

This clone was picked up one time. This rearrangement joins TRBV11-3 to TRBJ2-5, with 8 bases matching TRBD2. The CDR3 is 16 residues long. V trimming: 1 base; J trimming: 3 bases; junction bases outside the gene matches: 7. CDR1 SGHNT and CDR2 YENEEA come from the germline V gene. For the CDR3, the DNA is TGTGCCAGCAGCTTAGGAGCGGGAGTAAGAGAAGAGACCCAGTACTTC. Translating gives CASSLGAGVREETQYF.

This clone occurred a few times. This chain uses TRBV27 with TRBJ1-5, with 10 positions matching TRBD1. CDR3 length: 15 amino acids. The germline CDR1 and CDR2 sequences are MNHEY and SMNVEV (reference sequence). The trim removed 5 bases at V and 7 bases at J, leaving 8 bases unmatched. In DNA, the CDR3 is TGTGCCAGCAGTAAGGGACAGGGGATTGGACAGCCCCAGCATTTT. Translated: CASSKGQGIGQPQHF.

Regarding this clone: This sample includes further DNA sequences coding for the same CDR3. This CDR3 is CASSPGLGETQYF. CDR3 DNA sequence: TGTGCCAGCTCACCGGGACTAGGGGAGACCCAGTACTTC. This chain links TRBV18 with TRBJ2-5; the match to TRBD2 covers 8 bases. With V trimmed by 3 bases and J by 5 bases, 2 bases remained unmatched. The length of the CDR3 is 13 residues. Germline loops: CDR1 KGHSH, CDR2 LQKENI.

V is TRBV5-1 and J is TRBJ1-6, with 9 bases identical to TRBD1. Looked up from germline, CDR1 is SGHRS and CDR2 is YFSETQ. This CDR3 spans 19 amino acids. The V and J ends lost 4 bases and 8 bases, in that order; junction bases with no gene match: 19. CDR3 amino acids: CASSQSGQGQKMGYSPLHF. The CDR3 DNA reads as TGCGCCAGCAGCCAGTCGGGACAGGGCCAAAAAATGGGGTATTCACCCCTCCACTTT.

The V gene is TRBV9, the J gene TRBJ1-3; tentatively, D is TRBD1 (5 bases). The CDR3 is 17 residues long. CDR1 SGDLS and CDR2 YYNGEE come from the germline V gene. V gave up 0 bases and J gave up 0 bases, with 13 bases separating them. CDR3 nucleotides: TGTGCCAGCAGCGTAGAGAAACAGGTTCTCTCTGGAAACACCATATATTTT. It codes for CASSVEKQVLSGNTIYF. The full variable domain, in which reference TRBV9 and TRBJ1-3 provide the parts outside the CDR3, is DSGVTQTPKHLITATGQRVTLRCSPRSGDLSVYWYQQSLDQGLQFLIQYYNGEERAKGNILERFSAQQFPDLHSELNLSSLELGDSALYFCASSVEKQVLSGNTIYFGEGSWLTVV.

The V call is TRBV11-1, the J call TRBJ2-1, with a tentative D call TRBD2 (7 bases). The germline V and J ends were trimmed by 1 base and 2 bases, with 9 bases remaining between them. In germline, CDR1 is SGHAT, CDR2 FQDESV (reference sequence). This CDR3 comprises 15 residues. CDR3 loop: CASSLGRGPYNEQFF. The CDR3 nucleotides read TGTGCCAGCAGCTTAGGGCGGGGGCCCTACAATGAGCAGTTCTTC.

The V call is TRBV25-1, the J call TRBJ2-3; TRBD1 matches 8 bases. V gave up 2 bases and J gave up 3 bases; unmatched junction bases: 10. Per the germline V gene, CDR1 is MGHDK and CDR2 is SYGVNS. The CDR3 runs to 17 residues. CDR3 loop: CASSEPRQGLVTDTQYF. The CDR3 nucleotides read TGTGCCAGCAGTGAACCACGACAGGGGTTGGTAACAGATACGCAGTATTTT.

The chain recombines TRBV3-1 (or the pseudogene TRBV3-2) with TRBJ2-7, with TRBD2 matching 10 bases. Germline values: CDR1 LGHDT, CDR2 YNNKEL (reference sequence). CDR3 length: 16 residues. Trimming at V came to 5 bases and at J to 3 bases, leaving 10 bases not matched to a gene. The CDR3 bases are TGTGCCAGCAGCAACCCGGGACTAGCGCCAGACTACGAGCAGTACTTC. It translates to CASSNPGLAPDYEQYF.

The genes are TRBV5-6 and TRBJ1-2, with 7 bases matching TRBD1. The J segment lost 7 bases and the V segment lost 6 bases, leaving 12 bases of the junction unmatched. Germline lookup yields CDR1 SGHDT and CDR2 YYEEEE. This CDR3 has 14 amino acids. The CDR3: CASNQQGQVGGYTF. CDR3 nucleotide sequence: TGTGCCAGCAACCAACAGGGGCAGGTTGGTGGCTACACCTTC.

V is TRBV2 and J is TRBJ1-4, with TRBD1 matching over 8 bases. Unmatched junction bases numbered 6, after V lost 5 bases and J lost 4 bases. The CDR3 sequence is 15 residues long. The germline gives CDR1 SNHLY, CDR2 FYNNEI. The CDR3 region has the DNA TGTGCCAGCAGTTTGGTGACAGGGGATAATGAAAAACTGTTTTTT. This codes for CASSLVTGDNEKLFF.

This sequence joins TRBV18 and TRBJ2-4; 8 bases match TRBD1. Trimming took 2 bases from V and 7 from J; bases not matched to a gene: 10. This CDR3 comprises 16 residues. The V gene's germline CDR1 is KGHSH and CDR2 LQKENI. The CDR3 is CASSPDGGQGRNIQYF. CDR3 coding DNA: TGTGCCAGCTCACCAGATGGAGGACAGGGAAGGAACATTCAGTACTTC.

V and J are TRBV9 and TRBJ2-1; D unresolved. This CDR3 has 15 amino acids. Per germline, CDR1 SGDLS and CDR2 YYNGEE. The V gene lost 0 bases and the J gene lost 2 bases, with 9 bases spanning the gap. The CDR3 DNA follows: TGTGCCAGCAGCGTAGGCGCCGAAGCCTACAATGAGCAGTTCTTC. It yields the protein CASSVGAEAYNEQFF.

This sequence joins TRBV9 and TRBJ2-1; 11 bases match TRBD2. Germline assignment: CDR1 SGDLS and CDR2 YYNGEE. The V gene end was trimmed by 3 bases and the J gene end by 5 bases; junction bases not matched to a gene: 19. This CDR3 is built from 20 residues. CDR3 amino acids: CASSGPGLAGRYLLDNEQFF. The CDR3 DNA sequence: TGTGCCAGCAGCGGGCCCGGACTAGCGGGTCGCTACCTACTTGACAATGAGCAGTTCTTC.

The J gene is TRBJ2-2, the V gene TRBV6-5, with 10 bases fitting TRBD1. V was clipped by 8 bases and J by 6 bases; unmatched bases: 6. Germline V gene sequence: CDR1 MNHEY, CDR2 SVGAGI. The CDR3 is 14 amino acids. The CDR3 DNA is TGTGCCAGCCAGACAGGGGGCGCTGCCGGGGAGCTGTTTTTT. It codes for CASQTGGAAGELFF.

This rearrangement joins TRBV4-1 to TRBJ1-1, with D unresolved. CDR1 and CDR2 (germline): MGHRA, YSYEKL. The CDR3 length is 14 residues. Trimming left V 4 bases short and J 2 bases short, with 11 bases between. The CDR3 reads CASSLPRSNTEAFF. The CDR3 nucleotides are TGCGCCAGCAGCCTCCCTAGGAGTAACACTGAAGCTTTCTTT.

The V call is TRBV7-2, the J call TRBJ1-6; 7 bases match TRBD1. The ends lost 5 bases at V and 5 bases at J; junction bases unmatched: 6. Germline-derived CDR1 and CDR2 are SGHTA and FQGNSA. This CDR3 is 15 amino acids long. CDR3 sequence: CASSPQTGNNSPLHF. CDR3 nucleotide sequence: TGTGCCAGCAGCCCTCAGACAGGGAATAATTCACCCCTCCACTTT.

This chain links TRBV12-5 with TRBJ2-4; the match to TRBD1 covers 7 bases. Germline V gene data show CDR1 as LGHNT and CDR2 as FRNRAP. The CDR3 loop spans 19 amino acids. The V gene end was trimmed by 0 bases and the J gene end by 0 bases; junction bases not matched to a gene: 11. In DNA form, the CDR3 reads TGTGCTAGTGGTTTGGTAGGAACCGGGACAGTCAGAGCCAAAAACATTCAGTACTTC. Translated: CASGLVGTGTVRAKNIQYF.

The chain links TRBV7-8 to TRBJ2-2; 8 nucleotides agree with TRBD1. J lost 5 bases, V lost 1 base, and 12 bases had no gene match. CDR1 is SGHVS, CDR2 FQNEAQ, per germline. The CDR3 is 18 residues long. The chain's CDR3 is CASSLGRGRYGETGELFF. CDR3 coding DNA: TGTGCCAGCAGCTTAGGCAGGGGGCGCTACGGAGAGACCGGGGAGCTGTTTTTT.